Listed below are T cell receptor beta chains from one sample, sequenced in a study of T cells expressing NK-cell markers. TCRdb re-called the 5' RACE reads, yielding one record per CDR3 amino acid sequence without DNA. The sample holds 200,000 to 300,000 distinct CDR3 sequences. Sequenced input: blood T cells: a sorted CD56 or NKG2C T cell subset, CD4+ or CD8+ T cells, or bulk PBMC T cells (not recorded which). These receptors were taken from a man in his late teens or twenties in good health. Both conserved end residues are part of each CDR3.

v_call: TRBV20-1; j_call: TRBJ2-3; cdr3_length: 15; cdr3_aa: CSASAASVSTDTQYF
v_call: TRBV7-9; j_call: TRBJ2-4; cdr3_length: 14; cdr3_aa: CASSPLGHTPSWYF
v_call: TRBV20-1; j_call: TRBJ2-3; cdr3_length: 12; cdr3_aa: CSGGPSSDTQYF
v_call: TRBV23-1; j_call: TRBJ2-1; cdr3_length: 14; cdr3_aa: CASPSERGRNEQFF
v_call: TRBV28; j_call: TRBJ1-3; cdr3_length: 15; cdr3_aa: CASSRQGAPGNTIYF
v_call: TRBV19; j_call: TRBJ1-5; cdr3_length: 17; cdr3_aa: CASSTTRQAYSNQPQHF
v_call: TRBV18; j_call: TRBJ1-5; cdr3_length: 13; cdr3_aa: CASSGRGNQPQHF
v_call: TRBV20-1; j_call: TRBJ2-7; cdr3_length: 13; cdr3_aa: CSANLAGVSEQYF
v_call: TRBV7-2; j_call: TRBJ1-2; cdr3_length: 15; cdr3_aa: CASSLAKSGSYGYTF
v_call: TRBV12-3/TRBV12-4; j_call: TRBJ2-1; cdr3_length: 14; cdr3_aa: CASSNRDRGHEQFF
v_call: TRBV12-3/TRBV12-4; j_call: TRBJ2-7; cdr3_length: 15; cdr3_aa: CASSRGQASSYEQYF
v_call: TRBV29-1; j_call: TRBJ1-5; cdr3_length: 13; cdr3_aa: CSVADRTDLPQHF
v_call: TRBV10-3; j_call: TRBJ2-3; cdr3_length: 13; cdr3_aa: CAMAPLGTDTQYF
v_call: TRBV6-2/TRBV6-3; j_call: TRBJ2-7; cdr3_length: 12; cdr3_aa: CASGDGSYEQYF
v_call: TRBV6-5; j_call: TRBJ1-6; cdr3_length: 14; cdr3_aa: CASSFQGRNSPLHF
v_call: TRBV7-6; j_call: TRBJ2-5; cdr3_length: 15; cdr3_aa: CASSLGTGVQETQYF
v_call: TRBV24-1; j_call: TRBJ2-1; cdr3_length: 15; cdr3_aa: CATSDRRLSYNEQFF
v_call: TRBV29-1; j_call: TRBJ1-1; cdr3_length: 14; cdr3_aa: CSVVPRRDRAEAFF
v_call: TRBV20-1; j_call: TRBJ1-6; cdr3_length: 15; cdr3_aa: CSARGVNPINSPLHF
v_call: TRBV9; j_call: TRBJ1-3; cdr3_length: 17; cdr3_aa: CASSVEDSGYSGNTIYF
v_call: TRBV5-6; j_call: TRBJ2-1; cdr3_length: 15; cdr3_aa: CASSGDLSSYNEQFF
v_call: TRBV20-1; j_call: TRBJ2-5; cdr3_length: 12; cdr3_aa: CSARTGGETQYF
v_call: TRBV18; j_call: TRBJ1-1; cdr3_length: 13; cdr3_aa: CASSPNLGDDAFF
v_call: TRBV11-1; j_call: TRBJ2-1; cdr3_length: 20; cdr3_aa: CASSPPPGLATQSSYNEQFF
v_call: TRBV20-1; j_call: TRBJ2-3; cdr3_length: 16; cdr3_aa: CSARDFLAGEQDTQYF
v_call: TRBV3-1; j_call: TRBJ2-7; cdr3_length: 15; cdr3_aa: CASSSTGTGYYEQYF
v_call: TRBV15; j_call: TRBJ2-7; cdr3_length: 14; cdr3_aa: CATSRGSATLEQYF